This T cell receptor (beta chain) appears in the sequencing data of a study of cytomegalovirus exposure and HLA in healthy donors. Study outcomes and limitations: The authors considered a cluster of highly shared sequence variants likely to be a sequencing artifact. Testing in vitro showed a few CMV-associated chains specific for CMV antigens.

Primers: 60 Vbeta forward and 13 Jbeta reverse. Under the authors' procedure: Later work found 65 million to 100 million unique TCR beta chains, with about 10 million shared. Method: immunoSEQ multiplex PCR; TCRdb's copy keeps in-frame clones and lacks some. For V, J and clone size, that table is used; D and trimming come from the DNA. The repertoire holds fewer than 70,000 clones, with approximately 70% as singletons. This clone was detected only once. The target antigen is unknown. Sequenced sample: PBMCs. This TCR was sampled from a male donor in good health and CMV-seropositive.

CDR3 DNA sequence: TGCGCCAGCAGTGATAATGGGGCAGGGTGGTACGAGCAGTACTTC. This sequence encodes CASSDNGAGWYEQYF. The chain links TRBV10-2 to TRBJ2-7, with D perhaps matching TRBD1 (5 bases). The CDR3 spans 15 residues. Germline assignment: CDR1 WSHSY and CDR2 SAAADI. V lost 3 bases, J lost 4 bases, and 16 bases lay in between.